This TCR beta chain is drawn from a study of CD8 T cells in Susac syndrome. RNA in amounts of about 0.45 to 1 ug was reverse transcribed with random hexamers. TCRdb re-derived calls from the immunoSEQ multiplex PCR reads in MiXCR, one entry per CDR3 protein. The table has more than 100,000 distinct CDR3 sequences, 90% to 95% seen once. Trimming shortened V by 3 bases and J by 4 bases, and 13 bases separated the two germline ends. Looked up from germline, CDR1 is SGHRS and CDR2 is YFSETQ. This CDR3 comprises 14 residues. Sequences were obtained from CD4+ T cells from PBMCs. This receptor was obtained from a human donor in good health. V and J are TRBV5-1 and TRBJ1-1, with TRBD1 as a possible D gene (5 bases). The CDR3 region has the DNA TGCGCCAGCAGCTCCCGGGACGGGGGCACTGAAGCTTTCTTT. It codes for CASSSRDGGTEAFF.